This TCR beta chain is from a study of blood T cell repertoires in COVID-19. Background on the study: Samples came from the United States, Italy and Spain, spanning acute and convalescent COVID-19. PBMCs, B-cell-depleted T cells, or T cells were the source of the cDNA or gDNA that made up the material.

The V gene end was trimmed by 5 bases and the J gene end by 1 base; junction bases not matched to a gene: 1. Germline V gene data show CDR1 as MNHEY and CDR2 as SVGEGT. CDR3 length: 14 residues. Authors' methods: For nucleated cells, counts were estimated from reference gene primer amplification. Assay used: immunoSEQ multiplex PCR; TCRdb lists only in-frame clones, some missing. V, J and clone size were drawn from that table, and D and trimming were deduced from the DNA. The data contain some 150,000 clones, approximately 90% of them singletons. The chain has TRBV6-2 or TRBV6-3 and TRBJ1-5; 8 bases match TRBD1. Specimen: peripheral blood. This clonotype was sampled from a man aged 18 to 35 with active or convalescent COVID-19. The CDR3 DNA reads TGTGCCAGCAGTCAGGGGGCCAGCAATCAGCCCCAGCATTTT. It translates to CASSQGASNQPQHF.